The clone carrying this T cell receptor beta chain was seen a few times. Antigen specificity is unknown. The record originates from a study of blood T cells in healthy people across ages. Study summary: For every two T cells, template switching captured about one barcoded beta molecule. Study findings and constraints: With age, beta diversity per million T cells declined roughly linearly, significantly by about 37. Diversity estimates from one million T cells were considered underestimates.

For the second PCR, which ran for about 6 to 11 cycles, a sample-barcoded 5' primer and a J-beta primer mix were used. MiXCR was run by TCRdb on the 5' RACE reads, yielding one entry per CDR3 protein. Of roughly 830,000 distinct CDR3 sequences listed, approximately 65% are singletons. This clonotype was sampled from a man aged 25 to 40 in good health. Sequenced sample: blood.

The CDR3: CASSLDRVDEQYF. The CDR3 nucleotides are TGTGCCAGCAGCTTAGACAGGGTCGACGAGCAGTACTTC. The chain has TRBV7-2 and TRBJ2-4, with D maybe TRBD1 (6 bases). The closer fit of TRBJ2-7 to the DNA end suggests the J call may be wrong. Germline V gene lookup returns CDR1 SGHTA and CDR2 FQGNSA. The CDR3 totals 13 residues.